These 21 T cell receptor beta chains were all obtained from the same sample, sequenced in a study of shared clonotypes between healthy human individuals (TCRdb year 2020). CD8 naive samples were CD45RO-negative cells positively selected for CCR7, giving a CD45RA+CCR7+ population that excluded TemRA cells. Preparation of the library involved the immunoSEQ multiplex PCR assay. TCRdb retrieved this table from immuneACCESS and kept in-frame rearrangements only. Not all clones are present; in checked studies, unresolved V genes account for under half, and no reason is known for the remainder. Here the sample has 2 million to 2.5 million clones; approximately 94% occur a single time. The ten top clones hold 1.5% to 2% of the sample. The sample was naive CD8+ T cells from PBMCs. Read against the paper, the sample's cell subset or site label means: CD45RA+CCR7+. The source is a man aged 18 to 35 in good health. Some clones in this sample may be carry-over from other donors' samples.

This clone was seen just once. The V and J genes are TRBV7-9 and TRBJ1-4; D is ambiguous. The CDR3 is 18 amino acids. CDR1 is SEHNR and CDR2 is FQNEAQ in the germline V gene (reference sequence). Trimming pared 0 bases from V and 0 bases from J, leaving 14 bases between. In nucleotides, the CDR3 is TGTGCCAGCAGCTTAGCGCGGGGAGTTACCGCAACTAATGAAAAACTGTTTTTT. Its protein product is CASSLARGVTATNEKLFF.

V is TRBV7-3 and J is TRBJ2-1, with a tentative D call TRBD1 (6 bases). The CDR3 loop spans 15 amino acids. V gave up 5 bases and J gave up 7 bases, with 18 bases separating them. Germline V gene lookup returns CDR1 SGHTA and CDR2 FQGTGA. CDR3 amino acids: CASSATGYVVNEQFF. CDR3 bases: TGTGCCAGCAGCGCCACAGGGTATGTTGTGAATGAGCAGTTCTTC.

This chain uses TRBV6-5 with TRBJ1-5, with 7 nucleotides matching TRBD1. CDR1 and CDR2 from the germline V gene are MNHEY and SVGAGI. The CDR3 has 14 amino acids. The junction had 4 bases not matched to a gene; V was cut back by 2 bases and J by 6 bases. This CDR3 reads CASSYQGGSQPQHF. The CDR3 DNA is TGTGCCAGCAGTTACCAGGGGGGGAGTCAGCCCCAGCATTTT.

This rearrangement joins TRBV9 to TRBJ2-1; D is uncertain. V lost 0 bases, J lost 8 bases, and 12 bases lay in between. This CDR3 spans 14 amino acids. CDR1 SGDLS and CDR2 YYNGEE come from the germline V gene. The CDR3 spells CASSVGWLLDEQFF. Here the CDR3 DNA reads TGTGCCAGCAGCGTAGGGTGGCTATTGGATGAGCAGTTCTTC.

CDR3 nucleotide sequence: TGCGCCAGCAGCCCACGGACGGGGACCTACGAGCAGTACTTC. Its translation: CASSPRTGTYEQYF. The chain couples TRBV5-1 to TRBJ2-7; D perhaps matches TRBD2 (5 bases). V shed 4 bases and J shed 2 bases, with 13 bases lying between them. Germline V CDR1 and CDR2: SGHRS, YFSETQ. This CDR3 contains 14 residues.

The rearrangement uses TRBV4-1 and TRBJ2-7, with 7 bases lining up with TRBD1. Germline CDR1 is MGHRA and CDR2 is YSYEKL. The length of the CDR3 is 13 residues. V was pared by 9 bases and J by 7 bases, with 12 bases of the junction left unmatched. The CDR3 loop reads CARTKTKQGEQYF. Here the CDR3 DNA reads TGCGCCAGGACGAAAACGAAACAGGGGGAGCAGTACTTC.

V is TRBV19 and J is TRBJ2-2; the D gene is possibly TRBD2 (5 bases). This CDR3 comprises 15 residues. Germline CDR1 reads LNHDA; CDR2 reads SQIVND (reference sequence). Trimming removed 3 bases at V and 4 bases at J, with 12 bases between. CDR3 residues: CASSIAGLSTGELFF. Written as DNA, the CDR3 is TGTGCCAGTAGTATCGCAGGACTGAGCACCGGGGAGCTGTTTTTT.

The chain joins TRBV7-9 to TRBJ2-1; 9 bases are a match to TRBD2. This CDR3 is 14 amino acids long. Germline assignment: CDR1 SEHNR and CDR2 FQNEAQ (reference sequence). With 5 bases clipped from V and 6 bases from J, the junction kept 5 bases outside the gene matches. CDR3 sequence reads: CASSPGAGGNEQFF. The CDR3 DNA sequence: TGTGCCAGCAGCCCAGGAGCGGGAGGCAATGAGCAGTTCTTC.

The V gene is TRBV9, the J gene TRBJ2-1, with unresolved D. The CDR3 is 16 residues long. Germline CDR1 and CDR2: SGDLS and YYNGEE. V shed 2 bases and J shed 4 bases, with 16 bases lying between them. The CDR3 nucleotides read TGTGCCAGCAGCGTGCCCCTGGCGGAGCCATACAATGAGCAGTTCTTC. Its protein product is CASSVPLAEPYNEQFF. Filled out from reference TRBV9 and TRBJ2-1, the complete variable domain reads DSGVTQTPKHLITATGQRVTLRCSPRSGDLSVYWYQQSLDQGLQFLIQYYNGEERAKGNILERFSAQQFPDLHSELNLSSLELGDSALYFCASSVPLAEPYNEQFFGPGTRLTVL.

V gene TRBV19 combines with J gene TRBJ2-7; the match to TRBD1 covers 7 bases. The CDR3 sequence is 15 residues long. V gave up 3 bases and J gave up 4 bases; unmatched junction bases: 9. CDR1 and CDR2 (germline): LNHDA, SQIVND (reference sequence). The CDR3, as DNA: TGTGCCAGTAGTATCTCCCGACAGGGCCCTTACGAGCAGTACTTC. This sequence encodes CASSISRQGPYEQYF.

V and J are TRBV15 and TRBJ1-1; 8 nucleotides match TRBD1. The CDR3 length is 15 residues. Losses at the gene ends were 1 base for V and 0 bases for J; bases not matched to a gene: 1. Germline assignment: CDR1 LNHNV and CDR2 YYDKDF (reference sequence). As DNA, the CDR3 is TGTGCCACCAGCAGAGGGGACAGGATGAACACTGAAGCTTTCTTT. Translated, it gives CATSRGDRMNTEAFF. Complete variable domain (other parts from reference TRBV15 and TRBJ1-1): DAMVIQNPRYQVTQFGKPVTLSCSQTLNHNVMYWYQQKSSQAPKLLFHYYDKDFNNEADTPDNFQSRRPNTSFCFLDIRSPGLGDTAMYLCATSRGDRMNTEAFFGQGTRLTVV.

V and J are TRBV4-3 and TRBJ1-2, with 7 bases matching TRBD1. This CDR3 comprises 17 residues. Germline trimming cut 0 bases from V and 4 bases from J; bases unmatched to any gene: 11. Per germline, CDR1 LGHNA and CDR2 YSLEER. CDR3 region: CASSQDRFSGQSYGYTF. For the CDR3, the DNA is TGCGCCAGCAGCCAAGATCGGTTTTCGGGACAGAGCTATGGCTACACCTTC.

This rearrangement joins TRBV6-1 to TRBJ1-5; the D gene is possibly TRBD1 (5 bases). V lost 3 bases and J 2 bases, leaving 14 bases between the germline ends. CDR3 size: 16 residues. CDR1 is MNHNS, CDR2 SASEGT, per germline. CDR3 DNA: TGTGCCAGCAGTGATCCCTGGGGCGGTGGCAATCAGCCCCAGCATTTT. It specifies CASSDPWGGGNQPQHF.

Written as DNA, the CDR3 is TGTGCCAGCAGCTCCAGACTAGCGGGAGCCGGGGAGCTGTTTTTT. Translation: CASSSRLAGAGELFF. The rearrangement uses TRBV7-9 and TRBJ2-2, with 12 bases lining up with TRBD2. This CDR3 comprises 15 residues. With 4 bases clipped from V and 6 bases from J, the junction kept 3 bases outside the gene matches. Germline lookup yields CDR1 SEHNR and CDR2 FQNEAQ (reference sequence).

The genes are TRBV6-4 and TRBJ2-7; the match to TRBD1 covers 7 bases. This CDR3 has 13 amino acids. V dropped 6 bases and J dropped 5; count of bases not matched to a gene: 7. The germline V gene encodes CDR1 MRHNA and CDR2 SNTAGT. The CDR3 reads CASRVTGAHEQYF. The CDR3 bases are TGTGCCAGCAGAGTTACAGGGGCCCACGAGCAGTACTTC.

The chain carries TRBV19 and TRBJ2-1; D is perhaps TRBD1 (6 bases). Trimming shortened V by 5 bases and J by 3 bases, and 11 bases separated the two germline ends. The length of the CDR3 is 14 residues. The V gene's germline CDR1 is LNHDA and CDR2 SQIVND (reference sequence). DNA for the CDR3: TGTGCCAGTAGTTTGACAGGTAGCTACAATGAGCAGTTCTTC. Its translation: CASSLTGSYNEQFF.

V usage is TRBV19 and J usage is TRBJ2-7; D is perhaps TRBD1 (5 bases). Germline loops: CDR1 LNHDA, CDR2 SQIVND (reference sequence). The CDR3 has 13 amino acids. Trimming stripped 5 bases from V and 3 bases from J, with 11 bases between. The DNA for the CDR3 is TGTGCCAGTAGTCCCCGGACATACTACGAGCAGTACTTC. Residues: CASSPRTYYEQYF. The whole variable domain, filled in from reference TRBV19 and TRBJ2-7, reads DGGITQSPKYLFRKEGQNVTLSCEQNLNHDAMYWYRQDPGQGLRLIYYSQIVNDFQKGDIAEGYSVSREKKESFPLTVTSAQKNPTAFYLCASSPRTYYEQYFGPGTRLTVT.

The chain couples TRBV7-9 to TRBJ1-4; 8 nucleotides align to TRBD1. Germline V gene data show CDR1 as SEHNR and CDR2 as FQNEAQ (reference sequence). The CDR3 length is 15 residues. The V and J ends lost 4 bases and 8 bases, in that order; junction bases with no gene match: 9. CDR3 bases: TGTGCCAGCAGCTCTTCCGGGACAGGTGGGGAAAAACTGTTTTTT. Translated, it gives CASSSSGTGGEKLFF.

The V gene is TRBV4-1, the J gene TRBJ2-2; weak D call: TRBD2 (6 bases). Germline CDR1 is MGHRA and CDR2 is YSYEKL. The V and J ends lost 4 bases and 3 bases respectively, with 12 bases between them. The CDR3 is 15 residues long. The CDR3 sequence: CASSPGGPDTGELFF. Written as DNA, the CDR3 is TGCGCCAGCAGCCCAGGAGGGCCTGACACCGGGGAGCTGTTTTTT.

The J gene is TRBJ2-1, the V gene TRBV27; 13 bases map to TRBD2. CDR3 length: 17 amino acids. CDR1 is MNHEY and CDR2 is SMNVEV in the germline V gene (reference sequence). Trimming took 9 bases from V and 9 from J; bases not matched to a gene: 17. DNA of the CDR3: TGTGCCAGTTCTCAGTTGAGACTAGCGGGAGGTATTACTGAGCAGTTCTTC. Translation: CASSQLRLAGGITEQFF.

The chain recombines TRBV7-8 with TRBJ2-7; tentatively, D is TRBD2 (6 bases). The ends were cut back, 5 bases at V and 3 bases at J, with 14 bases in the middle. The CDR3 sequence is 14 residues long. The V gene's germline CDR1 is SGHVS and CDR2 FQNEAQ. CDR3 in amino acids: CASSLSGRHYEQYF. CDR3 nucleotides: TGTGCCAGCAGCCTCAGCGGGCGCCACTACGAGCAGTACTTC.